Below, 4 T cell receptor beta chains from the same sample are listed, as sequenced in a study of shared clonotypes between healthy human individuals. The assay was immunoSEQ multiplex PCR, and TCRdb's table has in-frame clones only and misses some. The sample comprises nearly 750,000 clones, 72% of which are singletons, and more than 1.5% rests with the top ten. Sample: memory CD4+ T cells sorted from blood. Subset here: CD45RA-negative fraction. These receptors were collected from a woman aged 25 to 45 in good health.

CDR3: CASSLPRREKLFF. CDR3 DNA: TGTGCCAGCAGTTTACCGAGAAGGGAAAAACTGTTTTTT. The genes are TRBV28 and TRBJ1-4; D is undetermined. The V end lost 2 bases, the J end lost 8 bases, and 9 bases lay between the germline ends. CDR3 length: 13 residues. In germline, CDR1 is MDHEN, CDR2 SYDVKM.

This chain links TRBV9 with TRBJ2-5; no definite D call. The CDR3 sequence is 14 residues long. The V gene's germline CDR1 is SGDLS and CDR2 YYNGEE. V was trimmed by 4 bases and J by 2 bases, leaving 12 bases between them. CDR3 sequence reads: CASSPSYDQETQYF. CDR3 in DNA: TGTGCCAGCAGCCCCAGCTATGATCAAGAGACCCAGTACTTC.

The chain couples TRBV15 to TRBJ2-6; tentative D call: TRBD2 (6 bases). Trimming removed 4 bases from V and 2 bases from J, with 15 bases in between. CDR3 size: 17 residues. Looked up from germline, CDR1 is LNHNV and CDR2 is YYDKDF (reference sequence). CDR3 DNA: TGTGCCACCAGCACTTTACTAGCTGGAGCTGGGGCCAACGTCCTGACTTTC. Translating it yields CATSTLLAGAGANVLTF.

The chain couples TRBV19 to TRBJ2-5, with TRBD2 identical over 9 bases. Germline V gene data show CDR1 as LNHDA and CDR2 as SQIVND (reference sequence). This CDR3 spans 16 amino acids. The trim removed 6 bases at V and 4 bases at J, leaving 12 bases unmatched. The CDR3 sequence: CASRDTKAGGRETQYF. CDR3 in DNA: TGTGCCAGTAGGGACACTAAGGCGGGAGGGAGAGAGACCCAGTACTTC.